Listed below are T cell receptor beta chains from one sample, sequenced in a study of blood T cells in healthy people across ages. TCRdb reprocessed the 5' RACE reads with MiXCR, giving one entry per CDR3 protein. The repertoire holds about 1,500,000 distinct CDR3 sequences, over 25% seen once, with over 7% in the top ten. Sequencing was performed on blood. These receptors originate from a woman in her thirties in good health. The CDR3 runs from the conserved cysteine through the conserved F or W. Fields, in order: CDR3 protein, CDR3 DNA, J gene, D gene, clone size, V gene. A D gene is named only where the DNA matches it firmly. Size values are once, few and many counts, or a class for expanded clones, and some rows have none.

CDR3: CATSRGLGASYEQYF
DNA: TGTGCCACCAGCAGGGGACTAGGGGCATCCTACGAGCAGTACTTC
J: TRBJ2-7
D: TRBD2
size: many
V: TRBV15

CDR3: CASSQQGGGNIQYF
DNA: TGTGCCAGCAGCCAGCAGGGCGGGGGGAACATTCAGTACTTC
J: TRBJ2-4
D: TRBD2
size: few
V: TRBV25-1

CDR3: CASSLDWAGSSYEQYF
DNA: TGTGCCAGCAGCTTGGATTGGGCGGGGAGCTCCTACGAGCAGTACTTC
J: TRBJ2-7
D: -
size: few
V: TRBV5-4

CDR3: CASSGLRTGGFGGYTF
DNA: TGTGCCAGCAGCGGCCTAAGGACAGGGGGCTTTGGCGGCTACACCTTC
J: TRBJ1-2
D: TRBD1
size: -
V: TRBV7-9

CDR3: CASSAGAGPYEQYF
DNA: TGTGCCAGCAGCGCGGGGGCAGGTCCCTACGAGCAGTACTTC
J: TRBJ2-7
D: -
size: many
V: TRBV5-6

CDR3: CAGSDSSSGANVLTF
DNA: TGTGCCGGCTCGGACTCAAGCTCTGGGGCCAACGTCCTGACTTTC
J: TRBJ2-6
D: -
size: -
V: TRBV7-9

CDR3: CASSFMGGENIQYF
DNA: TGTGCCAGCAGTTTTATGGGGGGGGAAAACATTCAGTACTTC
J: TRBJ2-4
D: TRBD2
size: few
V: TRBV12-3/TRBV12-4

CDR3: CASSFGQGGSDTQYF
DNA: TGTGCCAGCAGCTTCGGACAGGGGGGATCCGATACGCAGTATTTT
J: TRBJ2-3
D: TRBD1
size: once
V: TRBV14

CDR3: CSARLRTGATNEQFF
DNA: TGCAGTGCTAGGTTGAGAACGGGAGCGACCAATGAGCAGTTCTTC
J: TRBJ2-1
D: -
size: -
V: TRBV20-1

CDR3: CASSQTSGGFNDQFF
DNA: TGTGCCAGCAGCCAGACTAGCGGGGGGTTCAATGATCAGTTCTTC
J: TRBJ2-1
D: TRBD2
size: -
V: TRBV28